This TCR beta chain originates from a study of monozygotic twins with cystic fibrosis. Study details: With approximately 15 PCR cycles, barcoded libraries came from 2.5 to 3.5 micrograms of fragmented DNA.

Profiling relied on immunoSEQ multiplex PCR, and the TCRdb table lists in-frame clones only, not all of them. The sample shows around 9,800 clones, approximately 90% of them seen only once. Study-wide points: Low clonality (median around 0.0096) suggested a mostly naive repertoire. In this small cohort, shared CDR3 numbers showed no association with age, concordance or disease severity.

CDR1 LNHNV and CDR2 YYDKDF come from the germline V gene (reference sequence). Trimming left V 3 bases short and J 7 bases short, with 18 bases between. The CDR3 sequence is 15 residues long. A word on this clone: Its cognate antigen is unknown.

The source is a boy aged 2 to 10 with cystic fibrosis. The specimen sequenced was blood. The gene calls are TRBV15 and TRBJ2-5, with a tentative D call TRBD2 (6 bases). The CDR3 nucleotides read TGTGCCACCAGCAGGCCTGGCGGGGCCCGGGGGACCCAGTACTTC. Protein product: CATSRPGGARGTQYF.